This passage covers 22 T cell receptor beta chains from one sample sequenced in a study of liver allograft versus peripheral blood T cells. Study information: Transplanted-liver T cell receptor repertoires were compared with recipients' peripheral blood repertoires.

TCRdb itself ran the reads through MiXCR, one entry per CDR3 protein. The repertoire has roughly 10,000 distinct CDR3 sequences, about a fifth of them found once; the top ten carry 0.95% to 1.5%. The receptors were sampled from a human patient who had a liver transplant. A subset of T cells may come from the graft donor.

This clonotype has a single count. One end of the junction varies from germline; a read error may be responsible. The chain recombines TRBV19 with TRBJ1-1; D possibly corresponds to TRBD1 (5 bases). The length of the CDR3 is 11 residues. Germline V CDR1 and CDR2: LNHDA, SQIVND (reference sequence). This chain's CDR3 is CASNRNSEAFF. The CDR3 DNA reads as TGTGCCAGTAACAGGAACTCTGAAGCTTTCTTT. Full variable domain (outside the CDR3, taken from reference TRBV19 and TRBJ1-1): DGGITQSPKYLFRKEGQNVTLSCEQNLNHDAMYWYRQDPGQGLRLIYYSQIVNDFQKGDIAEGYSVSREKKESFPLTVTSAQKNPTAFYLCASNRNSEAFFGQGTRLTVV.

This clonotype is medium-sized in the sample. The chain uses TRBV6-6 and TRBJ1-1; 9 bases match TRBD1. Germline lookup yields CDR1 MNHNY and CDR2 SVGAGI (reference sequence). The V and J ends lost 2 bases and 3 bases, in that order; junction bases with no gene match: 19. The CDR3 is 20 residues long. This CDR3 reads CASSYRSGTGSEVRDTEAFF. Here the CDR3 DNA reads TGTGCCAGCAGTTACAGATCCGGGACAGGGTCCGAAGTTAGGGACACTGAAGCTTTCTTT.

This clonotype is judged medium-sized. The V call is TRBV18, the J call TRBJ1-2; TRBD1 agrees at 8 bases. The germline gives CDR1 KGHSH, CDR2 LQKENI. V shed 6 bases, J shed 10 bases, and the junction held 10 bases outside the gene matches. The CDR3 runs 13 residues. The CDR3 sequence is CASSSGTGGLYTF. As DNA, the CDR3 is TGTGCCAGCTCGTCCGGGACAGGTGGACTCTACACCTTC.

This clonotype has a count of ten or more. The V gene is TRBV7-2, the J gene TRBJ1-1; the D gene is possibly TRBD1 (6 bases). V dropped 3 bases and J dropped 7 bases, with 15 bases sitting between them. Germline V gene data show CDR1 as SGHTA and CDR2 as FQGNSA. This CDR3 contains 14 residues. CDR3 DNA sequence: TGTGCCAGCAGCTTGATGGGGGGGCCCGGTGAAGCTTTCTTT. This codes for CASSLMGGPGEAFF.

The chain couples TRBV18 to TRBJ2-7; 13 bases map to TRBD2. V lost 3 bases to trimming and J lost 4 bases; unmatched junction nucleotides: 3. Germline lookup yields CDR1 KGHSH and CDR2 LQKENI. This CDR3 spans 15 amino acids. CDR3 protein: CASSPGLAGLYEQYF. CDR3 nucleotide sequence: TGTGCCAGCTCACCGGGACTAGCGGGGCTATACGAGCAGTACTTC.

By sample fraction, this clonotype is medium-sized. The CDR3 loop reads CASSLDGEGSYGYTF. CDR3 sequence (DNA): TGTGCCAGCAGCTTAGACGGGGAGGGCAGCTATGGCTACACCTTC. This chain links TRBV7-2 with TRBJ1-2; D not resolved. Germline lookup yields CDR1 SGHTA and CDR2 FQGNSA. V dropped 1 base and J dropped 4 bases, with 13 bases sitting between them. This CDR3 is 15 amino acids long.

This clonotype showed up just a few times. Germline and junction disagree at one end, which may indicate a read error. The chain employs TRBV7-2 and TRBJ1-4; D is unclear. The CDR3 length is 16 residues. Germline V gives CDR1 SGHTA, CDR2 FQGNSA. The CDR3 here is CASRLGAGATNEKLFF. In DNA, the CDR3 is TGTGCCAGCCGCTTGGGTGCGGGTGCAACTAATGAAAAACTGTTTTTT.

This clonotype was recorded many times. The chain is built from TRBV5-4 and TRBJ1-2, with D tentatively TRBD1 (5 bases). Trimming shortened V by 4 bases and J by 8 bases, and 18 bases separated the two germline ends. This CDR3 is built from 14 residues. Per germline, CDR1 SGHNT and CDR2 YYREEE (reference sequence). DNA for the CDR3: TGTGCCAGCAGCCCTGGGGTAGGGACGGGGGGCTACACCTTC. It is translated as CASSPGVGTGGYTF.

In its sample, this clonotype was seen once. The chain carries TRBV12-3 or TRBV12-4 and TRBJ2-3; 11 bases fit TRBD2. This CDR3 region has 15 residues. V was pared by 3 bases and J by 6 bases, with 5 bases of the junction left unmatched. CDR3 nucleotide sequence: TGTGCCAGCAGTTTTCTAGCGGGGGGTCAGGATACGCAGTATTTT. This encodes CASSFLAGGQDTQYF.

The chain joins TRBV7-9 to TRBJ1-5; D is unresolved. Germline lookup yields CDR1 SEHNR and CDR2 FQNEAQ (reference sequence). With 1 base removed from V and 8 bases from J, the gap between germline ends came to 15 bases. CDR3 length: 15 residues. The CDR3 loop reads CASSLGLVEWEPQHF. In DNA form, the CDR3 reads TGTGCCAGCAGCTTAGGGCTGGTCGAGTGGGAGCCCCAGCATTTT.

This clonotype is labeled medium-sized. The rearrangement uses TRBV18 and TRBJ1-1, with unresolved D. The CDR3 runs to 13 residues. Germline V gives CDR1 KGHSH, CDR2 LQKENI. The V end lost 5 bases, the J end lost 4 bases, and 11 bases lay between the germline ends. The CDR3 DNA reads as TGTGCCAGCTCAGCCGGAAGGACCACTGAAGCTTTCTTT. Translated: CASSAGRTTEAFF.

This clonotype was detected once. J is TRBJ2-7 and V is TRBV12-3 or TRBV12-4; D ambiguous. The CDR3 sequence is 14 residues long. V lost 2 bases and J lost 0, with 8 bases in between. The CDR3 DNA reads as TGTGCCAGCAGTTTAAACCAGGACTCCTACGAGCAGTACTTC. It codes for CASSLNQDSYEQYF.

This clonotype has a handful of counts. The chain combines TRBV12-3 or TRBV12-4 with TRBJ2-7, with 7 nucleotides matching TRBD1. The CDR3 is 14 amino acids. Unmatched junction bases numbered 2, after V lost 3 bases and J lost 0 bases. The CDR3 bases are TGTGCCAGCAGTTTGGGACAGAACTCCTACGAGCAGTACTTC. Its translation: CASSLGQNSYEQYF.

By sample share, this clonotype is medium-sized. The chain carries TRBV10-3 and TRBJ1-1, with no clear D. Trimming took 8 bases from V and 5 from J, leaving 15 bases between them. CDR3 length equals 13 residues. Looked up from germline, CDR1 is ENHRY and CDR2 is SYGVKD. CDR3 nucleotides: TGTGCCATCGGTCGGGGAAGTTATACTGAAGCTTTCTTT. Its translation is CAIGRGSYTEAFF.

This clonotype was detected only a few times. This chain links TRBV30 with TRBJ1-1; no reliable D call. Germline CDR1 reads GTSNPN; CDR2 reads SVGIG (reference sequence). There are 13 residues in the CDR3. The V end was cut by 5 bases, the J end by 4 bases, with 14 bases between. This chain's CDR3 is CAWGRTAPTEAFF. In DNA, the CDR3 is TGTGCCTGGGGACGGACGGCCCCCACTGAAGCTTTCTTT.

The chain carries TRBV5-5 and TRBJ1-2; 7 nucleotides line up with TRBD1. V was clipped by 5 bases and J by 1 base; unmatched bases: 8. Germline V gene sequence: CDR1 SGHKS, CDR2 YYEKEE (reference sequence). The CDR3 contains 15 residues. DNA for the CDR3: TGTGCCAGCAGGGTGAGAGGGACAGTTAACTATGGCTACACCTTC. Protein sequence: CASRVRGTVNYGYTF.

This clonotype rates as medium-sized. The chain links TRBV19 to TRBJ1-2; 7 bases match TRBD1. The length of the CDR3 is 13 residues. The ends lost 5 bases at V and 5 bases at J; junction bases unmatched: 5. CDR1 and CDR2 (germline): LNHDA, SQIVND (reference sequence). The CDR3 spells CASSPGTEYGYTF. CDR3 nucleotides: TGTGCCAGTAGTCCTGGGACAGAGTATGGCTACACCTTC.

V gene TRBV5-4 combines with J gene TRBJ2-7; no clear D. V shed 4 bases and J shed 1 base, with 30 bases lying between them. The length of the CDR3 is 20 residues. Germline V gene data show CDR1 as SGHNT and CDR2 as YYREEE (reference sequence). The DNA for the CDR3 is TGTGCCAGCAGCCCCCTGGGCCGGGCCAATGGCAAGATGCTGTCCTACGAGCAGTACTTC. Translation: CASSPLGRANGKMLSYEQYF.

Details on this clonotype: At one end the junction does not follow the germline gene, possibly because of a read error. V usage is TRBV7-9 and J usage is TRBJ1-1, with a weak D call TRBD1 (6 bases). Germline V lookup: CDR1 SEHNR, CDR2 FQNEAQ (reference sequence). CDR3 length equals 14 residues. For the CDR3, the DNA is TGTGTCAGCAGCTTACAGGGTGGGTACACTGAAGCTTTCTTT. It codes for CVSSLQGGYTEAFF.

As for this clonotype: This may be a read error: a much more frequent sequence differs by one nucleotide. J is TRBJ1-2 and V is TRBV6-5; D ambiguous. This CDR3 spans 15 amino acids. CDR1 MNHEY and CDR2 SVGAGI come from the germline V gene. The V and J ends lost 0 bases and 4 bases respectively, with 12 bases between them. The CDR3 region is CASSYSEHTGYGYTF. The CDR3 DNA reads as TGTGCCAGCAGTTACTCAGAGCATACGGGCTATGGCTACACCTTC.

Relative to its sample, this clonotype is medium-sized. The chain couples TRBV6-6 to TRBJ2-7; perhaps TRBD1 as D (6 bases). Germline CDR1 MNHNY, CDR2 SVGAGI (reference sequence). The CDR3 is 16 residues long. Trimming removed 7 bases from V and 3 bases from J, with 22 bases in between. The CDR3 nucleotides read TGTGCCAGCAATACCTATCAGGGGAGACCGTTCTACGAGCAGTACTTC. Translating it yields CASNTYQGRPFYEQYF.

This clonotype was counted ten times or more. The chain couples TRBV30 to TRBJ1-1, with D perhaps TRBD1 (5 bases). Germline loops: CDR1 GTSNPN, CDR2 SVGIG (reference sequence). With 2 bases removed from V and 4 bases from J, the gap between germline ends came to 17 bases. The CDR3 is 15 amino acids. Written as DNA, the CDR3 is TGTGCCTGGAGTCAACGACAGCCGGGGGGCACTGAAGCTTTCTTT. It is translated as CAWSQRQPGGTEAFF. Looking up the rest from reference TRBV30 and TRBJ1-1 gives the full variable domain: SQTIHQWPATLVQPVGSPLSLECTVEGTSNPNLYWYRQAAGRGLQLLFYSVGIGQISSEVPQNLSASRPQDRQFILSSKKLLLSDSGFYLCAWSQRQPGGTEAFFGQGTRLTVV.